This entry concerns a single T cell receptor beta chain. The data stem from a study of control samples from healthy donors and cancer patients. The CDR3 consists of 16 residues. Looked up from germline, CDR1 is SGHNT and CDR2 is YYREEE (reference sequence). V gave up 3 bases and J gave up 2 bases; unmatched junction bases: 8. Clones were read by immunoSEQ multiplex PCR, and TCRdb kept only the in-frame ones, dropping some. The sample lists 55,000 to 90,000 clones, over 70% occurring once. The specimen was blood. J is TRBJ1-3 and V is TRBV5-4; TRBD1 matches at 7 bases. The receptor's source is a man in his forties or fifties in good health. CDR3 sequence reads: CASSWGQPQAGNTIYF. CDR3 in DNA: TGTGCCAGCAGCTGGGGACAGCCTCAGGCTGGAAACACCATATATTTT. The variable domain in full, with the rest retrieved from reference TRBV5-4 and TRBJ1-3, is ETGVTQSPTHLIKTRGQQVTLRCSSQSGHNTVSWYQQALGQGPQFIFQYYREEENGRGNFPPRFSGLQFPNYSSELNVNALELDDSALYLCASSWGQPQAGNTIYFGEGSWLTVV.